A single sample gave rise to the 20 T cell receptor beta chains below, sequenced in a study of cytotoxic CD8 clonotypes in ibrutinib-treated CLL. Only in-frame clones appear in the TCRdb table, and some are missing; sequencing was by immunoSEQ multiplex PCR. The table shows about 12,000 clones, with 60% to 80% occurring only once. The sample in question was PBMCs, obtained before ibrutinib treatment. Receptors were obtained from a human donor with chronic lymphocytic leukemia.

The DNA of the CDR3 is TGTGCCAGCAGTCTCGACAGAATCAATCAGCCCCAGCATTTT. The encoded protein is CASSLDRINQPQHF. The V call is TRBV2, the J call TRBJ1-5; maybe TRBD1 (5 bases). V lost 5 bases and J lost 3, with 11 bases in between. Germline V CDR1 and CDR2: SNHLY, FYNNEI. The length of the CDR3 is 14 residues.

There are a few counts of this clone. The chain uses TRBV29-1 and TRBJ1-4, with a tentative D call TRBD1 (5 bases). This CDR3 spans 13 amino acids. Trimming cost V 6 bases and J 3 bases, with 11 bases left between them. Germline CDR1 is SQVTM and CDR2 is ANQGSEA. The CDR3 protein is CSVGAQANEKLFF. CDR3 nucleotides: TGCAGCGTAGGGGCCCAGGCTAATGAAAAACTGTTTTTT.

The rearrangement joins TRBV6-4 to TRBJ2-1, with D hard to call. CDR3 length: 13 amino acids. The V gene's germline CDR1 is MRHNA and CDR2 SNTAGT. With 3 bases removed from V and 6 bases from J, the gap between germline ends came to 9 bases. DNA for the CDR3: TGTGCCAGCAGTGAAGGGCGTACCAATGAGCAGTTCTTC. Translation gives CASSEGRTNEQFF.

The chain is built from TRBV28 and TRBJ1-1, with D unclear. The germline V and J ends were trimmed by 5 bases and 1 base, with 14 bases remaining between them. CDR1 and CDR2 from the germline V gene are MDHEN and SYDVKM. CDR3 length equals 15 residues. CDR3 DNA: TGTGCCAGCAGTCCCCAGGAGGCAAGGAACACTGAAGCTTTCTTT. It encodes CASSPQEARNTEAFF.

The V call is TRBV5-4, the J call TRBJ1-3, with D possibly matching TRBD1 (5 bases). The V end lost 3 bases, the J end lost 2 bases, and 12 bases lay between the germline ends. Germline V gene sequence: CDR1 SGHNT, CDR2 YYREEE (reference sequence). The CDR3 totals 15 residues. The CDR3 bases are TGTGCCAGCAGCTCGTGGGGGGATGCTGGAAACACCATATATTTT. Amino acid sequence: CASSSWGDAGNTIYF.

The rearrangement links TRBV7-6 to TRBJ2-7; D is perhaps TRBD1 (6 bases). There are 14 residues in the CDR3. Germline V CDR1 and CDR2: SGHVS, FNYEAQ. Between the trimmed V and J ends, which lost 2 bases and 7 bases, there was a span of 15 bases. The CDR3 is CASSLNSRGREQYF. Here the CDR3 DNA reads TGTGCCAGCAGCTTAAATAGCAGGGGACGAGAGCAGTACTTC.

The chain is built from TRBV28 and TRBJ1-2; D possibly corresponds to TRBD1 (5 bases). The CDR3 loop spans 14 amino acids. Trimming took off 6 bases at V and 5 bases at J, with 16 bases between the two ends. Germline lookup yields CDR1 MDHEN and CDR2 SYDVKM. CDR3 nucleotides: TGTGCCAGCAGCTCAGGGATCAATGGTTATGGCTACACCTTC. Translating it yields CASSSGINGYGYTF.

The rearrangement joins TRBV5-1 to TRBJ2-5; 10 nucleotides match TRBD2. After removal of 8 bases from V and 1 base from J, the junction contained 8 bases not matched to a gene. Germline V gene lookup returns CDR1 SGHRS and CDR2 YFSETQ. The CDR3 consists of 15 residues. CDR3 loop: CASSMTSGFQETQYF. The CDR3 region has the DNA TGCGCCAGTTCAATGACTAGCGGGTTCCAAGAGACCCAGTACTTC.

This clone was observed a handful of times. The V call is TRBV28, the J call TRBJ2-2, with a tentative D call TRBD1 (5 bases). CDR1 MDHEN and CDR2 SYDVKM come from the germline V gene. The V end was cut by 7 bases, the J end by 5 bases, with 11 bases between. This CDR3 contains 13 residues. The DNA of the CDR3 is TGTGCCAGCACCTTAAGGGGAACCGGGGAGCTGTTTTTT. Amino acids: CASTLRGTGELFF. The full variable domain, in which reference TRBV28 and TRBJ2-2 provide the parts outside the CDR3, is DVKVTQSSRYLVKRTGEKVFLECVQDMDHENMFWYRQDPGLGLRLIYFSYDVKMKEKGDIPEGYSVSREKKERFSLILESASTNQTSMYLCASTLRGTGELFFGEGSRLTVL.

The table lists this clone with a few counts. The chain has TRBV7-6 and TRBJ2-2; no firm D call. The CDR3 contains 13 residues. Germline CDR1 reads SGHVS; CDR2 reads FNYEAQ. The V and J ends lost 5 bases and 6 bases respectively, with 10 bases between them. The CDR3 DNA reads TGTGCCAGCAGCACCCGGTTGGCCGGGGAGCTGTTTTTT. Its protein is CASSTRLAGELFF. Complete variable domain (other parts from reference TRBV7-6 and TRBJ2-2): GAGVSQSPRYKVTKRGQDVALRCDPISGHVSLYWYRQALGQGPEFLTYFNYEAQQDKSGLPNDRFSAERPEGSISTLTIQRTEQRDSAMYRCASSTRLAGELFFGEGSRLTVL.

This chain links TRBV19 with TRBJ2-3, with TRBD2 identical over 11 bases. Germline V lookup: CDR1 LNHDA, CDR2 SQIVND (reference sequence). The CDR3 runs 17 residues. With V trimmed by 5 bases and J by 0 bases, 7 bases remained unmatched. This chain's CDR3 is CASSRGSSGGSTDTQYF. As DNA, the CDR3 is TGTGCCAGTAGTCGGGGCTCTAGCGGGGGGAGCACAGATACGCAGTATTTT.

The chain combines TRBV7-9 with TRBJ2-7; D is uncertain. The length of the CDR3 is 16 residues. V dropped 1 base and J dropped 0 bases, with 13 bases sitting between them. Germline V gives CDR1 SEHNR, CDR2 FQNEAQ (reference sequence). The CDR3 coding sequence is TGTGCCAGCAGCTTAGATGGCGGCCGATACTCCTACGAGCAGTACTTC. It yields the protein CASSLDGGRYSYEQYF. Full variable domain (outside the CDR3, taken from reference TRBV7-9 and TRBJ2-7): DTGVSQNPRHKITKRGQNVTFRCDPISEHNRLYWYRQTLGQGPEFLTYFQNEAQLEKSRLLSDRFSAERPKGSFSTLEIQRTEQGDSAMYLCASSLDGGRYSYEQYFGPGTRLTVT.

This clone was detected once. As DNA, the CDR3 is TGTGCCAGCGGGGGACAGCCGACTTATCAGCCCCAGCATTTT. Amino acid sequence: CASGGQPTYQPQHF. The rearrangement uses TRBV6-6 and TRBJ1-5, with TRBD1 matching over 7 bases. There are 14 residues in the CDR3. Trimming removed 8 bases from V and 5 bases from J; junction bases left unmatched: 9. From germline, CDR1 is MNHNY and CDR2 SVGAGI (reference sequence).

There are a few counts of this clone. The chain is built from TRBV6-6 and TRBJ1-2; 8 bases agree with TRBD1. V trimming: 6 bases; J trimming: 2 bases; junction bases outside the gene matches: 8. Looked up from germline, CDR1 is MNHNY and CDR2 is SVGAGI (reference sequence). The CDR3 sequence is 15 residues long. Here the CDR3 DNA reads TGTGCCAGCAGAGGGTCCGGGACAGGAAACTATGGCTACACCTTC. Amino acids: CASRGSGTGNYGYTF.

CDR3 DNA: TGTGCCTGGAGTAAGTCGGCGAAACAAGAGACCCAGTACTTC. Its translation: CAWSKSAKQETQYF. This chain uses TRBV30 with TRBJ2-5; D not resolved. CDR3 length equals 14 residues. The V and J ends lost 2 bases and 2 bases respectively, with 12 bases between them. CDR1 is GTSNPN, CDR2 SVGIG, per germline (reference sequence). The full variable domain, with the rest looked up from reference TRBV30 and TRBJ2-5, is SQTIHQWPATLVQPVGSPLSLECTVEGTSNPNLYWYRQAAGRGLQLLFYSVGIGQISSEVPQNLSASRPQDRQFILSSKKLLLSDSGFYLCAWSKSAKQETQYFGPGTRLLVL.

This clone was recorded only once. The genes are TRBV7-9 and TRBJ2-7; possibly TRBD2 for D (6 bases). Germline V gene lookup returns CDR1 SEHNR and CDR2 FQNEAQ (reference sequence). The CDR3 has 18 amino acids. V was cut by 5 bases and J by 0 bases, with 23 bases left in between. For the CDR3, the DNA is TGTGCCAGCAGCACAGATACGGGGACTTATAGGAGCTCCTACGAGCAGTACTTC. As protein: CASSTDTGTYRSSYEQYF.

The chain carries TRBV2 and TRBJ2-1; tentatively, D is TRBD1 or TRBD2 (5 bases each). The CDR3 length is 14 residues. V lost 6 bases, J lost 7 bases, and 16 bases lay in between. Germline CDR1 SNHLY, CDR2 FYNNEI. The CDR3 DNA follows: TGTGCCAGCAGCAGGGACGGTTTGGGAAATGAGCAGTTCTTC. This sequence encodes CASSRDGLGNEQFF.

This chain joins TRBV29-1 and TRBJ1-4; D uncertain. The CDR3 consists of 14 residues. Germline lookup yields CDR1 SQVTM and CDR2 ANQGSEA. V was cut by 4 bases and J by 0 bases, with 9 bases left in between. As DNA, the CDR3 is TGCAGCGTTGCTCAGGACGCAACTAATGAAAAACTGTTTTTT. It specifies CSVAQDATNEKLFF. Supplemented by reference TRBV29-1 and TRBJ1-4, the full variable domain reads SAVISQKPSRDICQRGTSLTIQCQVDSQVTMMFWYRQQPGQSLTLIATANQGSEATYESGFVIDKFPISRPNLTFSTLTVSNMSPEDSSIYLCSVAQDATNEKLFFGSGTQLSVL.

The CDR3, as DNA: TGCGCCAGCAGAAGGGACAGCAACGAGCAGTACTTC. Amino acids: CASRRDSNEQYF. The rearrangement joins TRBV5-1 to TRBJ2-7, with 7 bases aligning to TRBD1. Germline loops: CDR1 SGHRS, CDR2 YFSETQ. Trimming removed 5 bases from V and 5 bases from J; junction bases left unmatched: 4. The CDR3 spans 12 residues.

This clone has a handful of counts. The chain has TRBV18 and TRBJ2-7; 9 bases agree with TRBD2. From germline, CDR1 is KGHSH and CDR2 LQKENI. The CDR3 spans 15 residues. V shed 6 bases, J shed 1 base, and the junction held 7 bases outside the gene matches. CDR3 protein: CASSRRTSESYEQYF. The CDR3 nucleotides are TGTGCCAGCTCGCGAAGGACTAGCGAGTCCTACGAGCAGTACTTC.